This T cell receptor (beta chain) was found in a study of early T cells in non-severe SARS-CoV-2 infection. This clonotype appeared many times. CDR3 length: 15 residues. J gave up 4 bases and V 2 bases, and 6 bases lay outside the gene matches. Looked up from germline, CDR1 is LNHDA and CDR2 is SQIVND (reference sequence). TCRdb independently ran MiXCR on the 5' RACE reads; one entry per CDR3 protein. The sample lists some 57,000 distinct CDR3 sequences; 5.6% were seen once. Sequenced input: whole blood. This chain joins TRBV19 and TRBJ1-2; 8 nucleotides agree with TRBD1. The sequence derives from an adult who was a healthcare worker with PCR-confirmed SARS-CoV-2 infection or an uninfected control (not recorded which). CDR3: CASSIQGAALYGYTF. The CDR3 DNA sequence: TGTGCCAGTAGTATACAGGGGGCAGCCCTCTATGGCTACACCTTC.